Presented here are 3 T cell receptor beta chains from one specimen sequenced in a study of T cell repertoires in cytomegalovirus infection. TCRdb itself ran the reads through MiXCR, one entry per CDR3 protein. Here the sample spans under 120,000 distinct CDR3 sequences, roughly 41% being singletons. What these receptors recognize is not known. Sequenced material: CD8+ T cells from cultured PBMCs, taken from culture after CMV antigen stimulation. The source of these receptors is a human donor in good health (CMV status not recorded). Some clones in this sample may be carry-over from other donors' samples.

The rearrangement joins TRBV28 to TRBJ2-1; no clear D. V gave up 3 bases and J gave up 4 bases, with 7 bases separating them. The CDR3 totals 13 residues. Looked up from germline, CDR1 is MDHEN and CDR2 is SYDVKM. CDR3 sequence: CASSLQVYNEQFF. The CDR3 DNA reads TGTGCCAGCAGTTTGCAAGTTTACAATGAGCAGTTCTTC.

The sample holds many counts of this clonotype. The chain carries TRBV4-2 and TRBJ2-1; 8 bases line up with TRBD2. Trimming cost V 5 bases and J 4 bases; bases outside gene matches: 13. The length of the CDR3 is 17 residues. Per the germline V gene, CDR1 is LGHNA and CDR2 is YNFKEQ. CDR3 in amino acids: CASSAQPEAGVYNEQFF. CDR3 nucleotides: TGTGCCAGCAGCGCCCAGCCGGAAGCGGGGGTATACAATGAGCAGTTCTTC.

In DNA form, the CDR3 reads TGTGCCAGCAGCTACTCCCCCGCAGGGGGCTACGAGCAGTACTTC. Amino acid sequence: CASSYSPAGGYEQYF. This sequence joins TRBV28 and TRBJ2-7; 7 positions agree with TRBD1. The CDR3 totals 15 residues. CDR1 MDHEN and CDR2 SYDVKM come from the germline V gene. V lost 6 bases and J lost 3; bases outside the gene matches: 11.